Below, 19 T cell receptor beta chains from the same sample are listed, as sequenced in a study of blood T cell repertoires in COVID-19. Sequencing was performed with immunoSEQ multiplex PCR; in TCRdb, only in-frame clones are kept and a portion is missing. The data contain about 66,000 clones, around nine tenths of them singletons. Specimen: peripheral blood. These receptors were collected from a man in his 60s with acute or convalescent COVID-19.

The genes are TRBV7-9 and TRBJ2-7; 7 bases match TRBD1. The CDR3 has 14 amino acids. Germline V gene lookup returns CDR1 SEHNR and CDR2 FQNEAQ (reference sequence). V dropped 4 bases and J dropped 1; count of bases not matched to a gene: 4. CDR3 region: CASSSDRDSYEQYF. The CDR3, as DNA: TGTGCCAGCAGCTCAGACAGGGATTCCTACGAGCAGTACTTC.

V gene TRBV11-1 combines with J gene TRBJ1-1; D is possibly TRBD1 (6 bases). The germline gives CDR1 SGHAT, CDR2 FQDESV (reference sequence). Trimming removed 3 bases from V and 7 bases from J, with 15 bases in between. CDR3 length: 14 residues. CDR3: CASSFRGAMNEAFF. CDR3 nucleotide sequence: TGTGCCAGCAGCTTCCGGGGGGCTATGAATGAAGCTTTCTTT.

This clone was seen a single time. The genes are TRBV28 and TRBJ1-2; maybe TRBD1 (6 bases). Germline lookup yields CDR1 MDHEN and CDR2 SYDVKM. This CDR3 comprises 16 residues. V lost 1 base and J lost 1, with 13 bases in between. The CDR3 DNA reads TGTGCCAGCAGTTTATTAGGTCAGGGGATTAACTATGGCTACACCTTC. It is translated as CASSLLGQGINYGYTF.

CDR3 nucleotide sequence: TGCGCCAGCAGTTCGGCAGGGGGCAATTCACCCCTCCACTTT. Translation gives CASSSAGGNSPLHF. V is TRBV10-2 and J is TRBJ1-6; 8 bases align to TRBD1. The V segment lost 5 bases and the J segment 7 bases; nucleotides outside the gene matches: 4. The germline V gene has CDR1 WSHSY and CDR2 SAAADI. The CDR3 is 14 residues long.

As to this clone: This specimen includes other DNA sequences encoding the same CDR3. The chain combines TRBV9 with TRBJ1-6; D uncertain. This CDR3 has 14 residues. The V end lost 0 bases, the J end lost 10 bases, and 11 bases lay between the germline ends. Per the germline V gene, CDR1 is SGDLS and CDR2 is YYNGEE. This CDR3 reads CASSVVGRNSPLHF. Here the CDR3 DNA reads TGTGCCAGCAGCGTAGTAGGGAGGAACTCACCCCTCCACTTT.

This chain links TRBV10-1 with TRBJ2-3; 9 bases map to TRBD1. Germline V gene lookup returns CDR1 WNHNN and CDR2 SYGVQD (reference sequence). There are 15 residues in the CDR3. Losses at the gene ends were 5 bases for V and 1 base for J; bases not matched to a gene: 4. DNA of the CDR3: TGCGCCAGCAGTCTGACAGGGGGACGCACAGATACGCAGTATTTT. It is translated as CASSLTGGRTDTQYF.

This clone was detected once. The V gene is TRBV19, the J gene TRBJ2-5; D is perhaps TRBD1 (5 bases). CDR3 length equals 13 residues. Between the trimmed V and J ends, which lost 3 bases and 4 bases, there was a span of 9 bases. Germline values: CDR1 LNHDA, CDR2 SQIVND (reference sequence). Written as DNA, the CDR3 is TGTGCCAGTAGTATCGGCAGGGCAGAGACCCAGTACTTC. This translates into CASSIGRAETQYF.

The chain carries TRBV6-4 and TRBJ2-1; the match to TRBD1 covers 9 bases. Per the germline V gene, CDR1 is MRHNA and CDR2 is SNTAGT. CDR3 length: 14 residues. J gave up 9 bases and V 4 bases, and 7 bases lay outside the gene matches. CDR3 amino acids: CASSGQGGLGEQFF. DNA for the CDR3: TGTGCCAGCAGTGGACAGGGGGGTTTGGGTGAGCAGTTCTTC.

The rearrangement uses TRBV5-1 and TRBJ2-1, with D possibly being TRBD2 (5 bases). The germline CDR1 and CDR2 sequences are SGHRS and YFSETQ. V gave up 4 bases and J gave up 7 bases, with 18 bases separating them. This CDR3 spans 15 amino acids. CDR3 sequence reads: CASSRGGGGRNEQFF. The DNA for the CDR3 is TGCGCCAGCAGCCGGGGTGGAGGTGGGCGTAATGAGCAGTTCTTC.

The gene calls are TRBV27 and TRBJ1-5, with D possibly TRBD1 on 5 matching bases. Per germline, CDR1 MNHEY and CDR2 SMNVEV (reference sequence). The V end was cut by 3 bases, the J end by 7 bases, with 10 bases between. The CDR3 has 13 residues. The DNA for the CDR3 is TGTGCCAGCAGTTTTGGAGGGGTACAGCCCCAGCATTTT. This sequence encodes CASSFGGVQPQHF.

This sequence joins TRBV18 and TRBJ2-7; 9 bases agree with TRBD1. Germline V gene sequence: CDR1 KGHSH, CDR2 LQKENI. The CDR3 runs 17 residues. V lost 4 bases and J lost 6; bases outside the gene matches: 16. CDR3 nucleotides: TGTGCCAGCTCACGCGATCCTCCCCGGGACAGGGTAATCGAGCAGTACTTC. It encodes CASSRDPPRDRVIEQYF. The variable domain in full, completed from reference TRBV18 and TRBJ2-7, reads NAGVMQNPRHLVRRRGQEARLRCSPMKGHSHVYWYRQLPEEGLKFMVYLQKENIIDESGMPKERFSAEFPKEGPSILRIQQVVRGDSAAYFCASSRDPPRDRVIEQYFGPGTRLTVT.

The V call is TRBV11-2, the J call TRBJ1-1; possible D gene TRBD1, 5 bases. V was clipped by 5 bases and J by 7 bases, with 14 bases between them. The CDR3 sequence is 13 residues long. Looked up from germline, CDR1 is SGHAT and CDR2 is FQNNGV. This chain's CDR3 is CASSPSGGFEAFF. In DNA form, the CDR3 reads TGTGCCAGCAGCCCCAGCGGGGGGTTTGAAGCTTTCTTT.

The chain employs TRBV5-4 and TRBJ1-1; 12 bases are a match to TRBD1. The CDR3 loop spans 16 amino acids. The V gene end was trimmed by 4 bases and the J gene end by 4 bases; junction bases not matched to a gene: 8. Looked up from germline, CDR1 is SGHNT and CDR2 is YYREEE (reference sequence). The CDR3 bases are TGTGCCAGCAGCCCCGGGACAGGGGGCGAGTCCACTGAAGCTTTCTTT. Its translation: CASSPGTGGESTEAFF.

The V call is TRBV18, the J call TRBJ1-2, with 7 bases fitting TRBD1. Losses at the gene ends were 4 bases for V and 4 bases for J; bases not matched to a gene: 0. The CDR3 loop spans 12 amino acids. The V gene's germline CDR1 is KGHSH and CDR2 LQKENI. The CDR3 region has the DNA TGTGCCAGCTCACGGACAGGCTATGGCTACACCTTC. Its translation is CASSRTGYGYTF.

The V call is TRBV25-1, the J call TRBJ1-6; 9 bases are shared with TRBD1. The CDR3 runs 15 residues. Germline V CDR1 and CDR2: MGHDK, SYGVNS. Trimming cost V 5 bases and J 9 bases; bases outside gene matches: 8. CDR3 region: CASSPLQGATSPLHF. DNA for the CDR3: TGTGCCAGCAGTCCCCTACAGGGGGCCACTTCACCCCTCCACTTT.

As regards this clone: One junction end does not reproduce the germline sequence, and a read error may be involved. This chain links TRBV11-2 with TRBJ2-1; TRBD2 might be the D (7 bases). Per germline, CDR1 SGHAT and CDR2 FQNNGV. CDR3 length equals 15 residues. The CDR3 is CASSLERGGYNEQFF. The DNA for the CDR3 is TGTGCCAGCAGCCTAGAGAGGGGGGGATACAATGAGCAGTTCTTC.

This clone was picked up a small number of times. The chain couples TRBV6-1 to TRBJ1-2, with a weak D call TRBD1 (6 bases). This CDR3 has 14 amino acids. Germline assignment: CDR1 MNHNS and CDR2 SASEGT. V was shortened by 2 bases and J by 7 bases, with 14 bases between the two germline ends. This chain's CDR3 is CASSELQGRSGYTF. CDR3 in DNA: TGTGCCAGCAGTGAATTGCAGGGGCGCAGTGGCTACACCTTC.

V usage is TRBV30 and J usage is TRBJ2-2; TRBD1 might be the D (6 bases). Trimming shortened V by 4 bases and J by 2 bases, and 11 bases separated the two germline ends. The CDR3 consists of 14 residues. CDR1 GTSNPN and CDR2 SVGIG come from the germline V gene (reference sequence). The CDR3 loop is CAWNSDRNTGELFF. As DNA, the CDR3 is TGTGCCTGGAATTCGGACAGAAACACCGGGGAGCTGTTTTTT.

This clone has just one count. V usage is TRBV15 and J usage is TRBJ2-7, with 10 nucleotides matching TRBD1. The CDR3 spans 15 residues. Germline CDR1 LNHNV, CDR2 YYDKDF (reference sequence). The trim removed 3 bases at V and 5 bases at J, leaving 7 bases unmatched. The CDR3 sequence is CATSREGGQGNEQYF. The CDR3 coding sequence is TGTGCCACCAGCAGGGAGGGGGGACAGGGGAACGAGCAGTACTTC.